What follows are 3 T cell receptor beta chains derived from one specimen sequenced in a study of shared clonotypes between healthy human individuals. The data were produced by immunoSEQ multiplex PCR, yet TCRdb's version contains in-frame clones alone and is incomplete. This table holds about 2.5 million clones, 85% to 95% found once. The sample comprised naive CD4+ T cells from PBMCs. Subset indicated: CD45RA+ positively selected. These receptors were collected from a young man in good health. Some clones in this sample may be carry-over from other donors' samples.

The V gene is TRBV30, the J gene TRBJ1-2; D perhaps matches TRBD1 (5 bases). V shed 2 bases and J shed 3 bases, with 19 bases lying between them. Germline V gene lookup returns CDR1 GTSNPN and CDR2 SVGIG (reference sequence). The CDR3 runs 16 residues. CDR3 bases: TGTGCCTGGAGTCATCAGGGTTTAAGCTTGGACTATGGCTACACCTTC. This encodes CAWSHQGLSLDYGYTF.

This CDR3 reads CASSVGTTNPNEKLFF. Here the CDR3 DNA reads TGTGCCAGCAGCGTAGGAACAACTAACCCTAATGAAAAACTGTTTTTT. V usage is TRBV9 and J usage is TRBJ1-4, with D unclear. The ends were cut back, 0 bases at V and 3 bases at J, with 12 bases in the middle. Germline loops: CDR1 SGDLS, CDR2 YYNGEE. The CDR3 length is 16 residues.

The V gene is TRBV28, the J gene TRBJ2-7; 8 bases fit TRBD1. V dropped 3 bases and J dropped 0; count of bases not matched to a gene: 7. There are 16 residues in the CDR3. Germline V lookup: CDR1 MDHEN, CDR2 SYDVKM. DNA for the CDR3: TGTGCCAGCAGTTTTCGCCCCACAGGGGGCTCCTACGAGCAGTACTTC. This sequence encodes CASSFRPTGGSYEQYF.